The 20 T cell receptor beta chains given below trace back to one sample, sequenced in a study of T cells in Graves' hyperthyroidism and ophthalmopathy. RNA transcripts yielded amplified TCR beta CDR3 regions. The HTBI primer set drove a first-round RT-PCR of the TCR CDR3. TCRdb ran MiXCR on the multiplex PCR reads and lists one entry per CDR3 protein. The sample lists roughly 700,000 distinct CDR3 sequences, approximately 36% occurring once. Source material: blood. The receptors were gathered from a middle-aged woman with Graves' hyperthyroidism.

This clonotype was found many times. CDR3 loop: CASSFGNTEAFF. CDR3 DNA: TGTGCCAGCAGCTTCGGGAACACTGAAGCTTTCTTT. The rearrangement uses TRBV19 and TRBJ1-1, with D unclear. The CDR3 spans 12 residues. V was clipped by 9 bases and J by 1 base, with 9 bases between them. Germline values: CDR1 LNHDA, CDR2 SQIVND (reference sequence).

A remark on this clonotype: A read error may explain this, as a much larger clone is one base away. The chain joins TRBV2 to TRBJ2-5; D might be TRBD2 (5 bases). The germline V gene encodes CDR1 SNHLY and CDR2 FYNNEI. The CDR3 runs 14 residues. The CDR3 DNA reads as TGTGCCAGTTTGTGGGCGGTCCCTGGGGAGACCCAGCACTTC. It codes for CASLWAVPGETQHF. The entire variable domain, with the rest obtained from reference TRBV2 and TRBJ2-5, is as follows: EPEVTQTPSHQVTQMGQEVILRCVPISNHLYFYWYRQILGQKVEFLVSFYNNEISEKSEIFDDQFSVERPDGSNFTLKIRSTKLEDSAMYFCASLWAVPGETQHFGPGTRLLVL.

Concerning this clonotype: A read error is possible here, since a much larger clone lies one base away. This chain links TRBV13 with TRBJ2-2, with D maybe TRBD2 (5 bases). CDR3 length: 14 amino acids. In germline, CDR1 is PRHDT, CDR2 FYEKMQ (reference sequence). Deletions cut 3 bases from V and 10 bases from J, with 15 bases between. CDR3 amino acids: CASSLRLREKELFF. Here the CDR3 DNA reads TGTGCCAGCAGCTTGAGACTGAGGGAGAAGGAGCTGTTTTTT.

CDR3: CASRRYRDGGSYEQYF. The DNA of the CDR3 is TGTGCCAGTCGGCGGTATCGGGACGGAGGCTCCTACGAGCAGTACTTC. The V gene is TRBV10-3, the J gene TRBJ2-7; possibly TRBD1 or TRBD2 for D (5 bases each). The CDR3 sequence is 16 residues long. V lost 10 bases and J lost 0, with 22 bases in between. Germline loops: CDR1 ENHRY, CDR2 SYGVKD.

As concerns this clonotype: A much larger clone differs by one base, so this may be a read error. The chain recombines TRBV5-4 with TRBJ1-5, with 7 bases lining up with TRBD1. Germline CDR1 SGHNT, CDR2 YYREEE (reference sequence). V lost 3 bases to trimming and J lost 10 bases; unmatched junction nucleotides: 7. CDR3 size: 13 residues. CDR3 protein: CASSSKTGDPQHF. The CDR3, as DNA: TGTGCCAGCAGCTCTAAAACAGGGGACCCCCAGCATTTT.

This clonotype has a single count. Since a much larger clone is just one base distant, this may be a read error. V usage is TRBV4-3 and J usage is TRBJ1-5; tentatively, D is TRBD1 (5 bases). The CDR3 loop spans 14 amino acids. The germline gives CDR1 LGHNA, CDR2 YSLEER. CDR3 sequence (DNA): TGCGGCAGCAGCCAAGATGCAGGGACTCAGCCCCAGCATTTT. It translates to CGSSQDAGTQPQHF.

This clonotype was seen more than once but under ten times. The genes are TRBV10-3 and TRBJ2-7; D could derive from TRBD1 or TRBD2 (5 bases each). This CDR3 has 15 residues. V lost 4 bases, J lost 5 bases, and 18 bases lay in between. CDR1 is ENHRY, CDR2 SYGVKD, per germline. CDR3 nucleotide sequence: TGTGCCATCAGTGTCCTTCAGGGACCGAAAGACGAGCAGTACTTC. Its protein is CAISVLQGPKDEQYF.

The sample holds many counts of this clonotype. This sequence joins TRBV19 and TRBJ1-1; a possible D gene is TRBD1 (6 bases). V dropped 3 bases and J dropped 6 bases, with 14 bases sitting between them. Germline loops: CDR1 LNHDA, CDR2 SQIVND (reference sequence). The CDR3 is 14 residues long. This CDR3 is CASSMMGGKAEAFF. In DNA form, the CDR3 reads TGTGCCAGTAGTATGATGGGGGGCAAGGCTGAAGCTTTCTTT.

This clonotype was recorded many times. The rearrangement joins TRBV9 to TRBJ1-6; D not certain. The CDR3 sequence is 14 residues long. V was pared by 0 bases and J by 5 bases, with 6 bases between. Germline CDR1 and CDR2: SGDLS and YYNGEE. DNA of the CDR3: TGTGCCAGCAGCGTAGGTACTAATAATTCACCCCTCCACTTT. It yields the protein CASSVGTNNSPLHF. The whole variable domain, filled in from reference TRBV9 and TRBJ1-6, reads DSGVTQTPKHLITATGQRVTLRCSPRSGDLSVYWYQQSLDQGLQFLIQYYNGEERAKGNILERFSAQQFPDLHSELNLSSLELGDSALYFCASSVGTNNSPLHFGNGTRLTVT.

The CDR3 is CASSFQRTATYGYTF. For the CDR3, the DNA is TGTGCCAGCAGCTTCCAGCGGACAGCTACCTATGGCTACACCTTC. J is TRBJ1-2 and V is TRBV7-9; a possible D gene is TRBD1 (6 bases). CDR3 length: 15 amino acids. In germline, CDR1 is SEHNR, CDR2 FQNEAQ (reference sequence). The ends were cut back, 3 bases at V and 4 bases at J, with 15 bases in the middle.

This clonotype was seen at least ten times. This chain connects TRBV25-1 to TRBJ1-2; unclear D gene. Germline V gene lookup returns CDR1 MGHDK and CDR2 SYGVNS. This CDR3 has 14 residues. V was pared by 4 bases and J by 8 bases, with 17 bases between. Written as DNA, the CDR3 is TGTGCCAGCAGTGGTACAGATCGGTTATGGGGCTACACCTTC. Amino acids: CASSGTDRLWGYTF.

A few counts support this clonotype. CDR3 residues: CSVVNDQETQYF. CDR3 DNA: TGCAGCGTTGTAAACGACCAAGAGACCCAGTACTTC. The chain has TRBV29-1 and TRBJ2-5; D is unclear. The CDR3 length is 12 residues. Germline V lookup: CDR1 SQVTM, CDR2 ANQGSEA. Trimming stripped 4 bases from V and 0 bases from J, with 6 bases between. The whole variable domain, remainder taken from reference TRBV29-1 and TRBJ2-5, is SAVISQKPSRDICQRGTSLTIQCQVDSQVTMMFWYRQQPGQSLTLIATANQGSEATYESGFVIDKFPISRPNLTFSTLTVSNMSPEDSSIYLCSVVNDQETQYFGPGTRLLVL.

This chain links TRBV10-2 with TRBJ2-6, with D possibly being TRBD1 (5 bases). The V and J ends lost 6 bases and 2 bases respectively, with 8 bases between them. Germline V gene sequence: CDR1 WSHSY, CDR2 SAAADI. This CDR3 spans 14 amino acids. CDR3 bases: TGCGCCAGCAGGGCCAGGGCTGGGGCCAACGTCCTGACTTTC. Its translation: CASRARAGANVLTF.

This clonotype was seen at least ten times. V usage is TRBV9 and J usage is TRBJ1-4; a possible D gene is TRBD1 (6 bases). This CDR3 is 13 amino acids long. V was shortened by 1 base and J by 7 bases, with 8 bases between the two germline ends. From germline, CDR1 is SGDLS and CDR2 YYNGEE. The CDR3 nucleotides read TGTGCCAGCAGCGTAAGGGGGGGTGAAAAACTGTTTTTT. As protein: CASSVRGGEKLFF.

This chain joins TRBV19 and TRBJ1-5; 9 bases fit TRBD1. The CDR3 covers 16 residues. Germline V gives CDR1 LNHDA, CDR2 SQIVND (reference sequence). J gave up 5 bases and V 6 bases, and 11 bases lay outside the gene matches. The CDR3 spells CASRVAGTGIDQPQHF. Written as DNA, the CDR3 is TGTGCCAGTAGAGTCGCCGGGACAGGGATTGATCAGCCCCAGCATTTT.

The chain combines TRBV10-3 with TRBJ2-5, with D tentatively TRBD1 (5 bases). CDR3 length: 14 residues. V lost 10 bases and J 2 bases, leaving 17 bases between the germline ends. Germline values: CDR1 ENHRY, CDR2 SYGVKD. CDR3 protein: CATRQGNEQETQYF. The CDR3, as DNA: TGTGCCACCCGTCAGGGAAACGAGCAAGAGACCCAGTACTTC.

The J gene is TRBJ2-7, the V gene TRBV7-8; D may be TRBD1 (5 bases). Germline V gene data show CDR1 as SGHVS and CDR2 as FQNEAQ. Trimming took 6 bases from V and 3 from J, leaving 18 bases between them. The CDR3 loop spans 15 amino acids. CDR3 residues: CASSPQGQPNYEQYF. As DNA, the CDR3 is TGTGCCAGCAGTCCGCAGGGTCAACCCAACTACGAGCAGTACTTC.

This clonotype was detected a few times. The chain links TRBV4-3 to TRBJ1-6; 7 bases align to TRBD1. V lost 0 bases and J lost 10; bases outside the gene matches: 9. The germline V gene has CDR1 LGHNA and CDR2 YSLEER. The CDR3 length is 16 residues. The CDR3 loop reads CASSQDTWQGGSPLHF. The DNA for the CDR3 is TGCGCCAGCAGCCAAGACACATGGCAGGGGGGCTCACCCCTCCACTTT.

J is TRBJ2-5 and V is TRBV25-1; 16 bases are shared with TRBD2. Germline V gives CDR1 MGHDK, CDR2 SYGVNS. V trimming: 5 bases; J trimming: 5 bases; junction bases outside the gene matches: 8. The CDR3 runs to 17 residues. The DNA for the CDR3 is TGTGCCAGCAGTCCGGGACTAGCGGGAGGGCCGGGGGAGACCCAGTACTTC. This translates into CASSPGLAGGPGETQYF.

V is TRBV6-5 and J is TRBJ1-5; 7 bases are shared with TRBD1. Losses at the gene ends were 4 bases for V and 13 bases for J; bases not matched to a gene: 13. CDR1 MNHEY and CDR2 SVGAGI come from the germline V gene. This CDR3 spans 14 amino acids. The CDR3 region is CASSLAGTVKGQHF. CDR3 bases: TGTGCCAGCAGTTTAGCGGGGACAGTCAAAGGGCAGCATTTT.